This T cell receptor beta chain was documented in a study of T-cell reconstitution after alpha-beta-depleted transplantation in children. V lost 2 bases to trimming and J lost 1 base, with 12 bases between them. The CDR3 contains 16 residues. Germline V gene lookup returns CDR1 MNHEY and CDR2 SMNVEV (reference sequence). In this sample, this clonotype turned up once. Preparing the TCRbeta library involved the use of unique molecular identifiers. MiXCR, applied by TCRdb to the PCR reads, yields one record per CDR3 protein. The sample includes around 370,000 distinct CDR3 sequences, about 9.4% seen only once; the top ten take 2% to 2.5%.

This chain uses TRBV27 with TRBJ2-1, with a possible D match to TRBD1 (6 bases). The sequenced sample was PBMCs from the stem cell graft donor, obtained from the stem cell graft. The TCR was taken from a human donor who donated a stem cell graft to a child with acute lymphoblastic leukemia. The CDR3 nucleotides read TGTGCCAGCAGTTTAGGCAGGGGAGTATCCTACAATGAGCAGTTCTTC. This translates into CASSLGRGVSYNEQFF.